These T cell receptor beta chains were read from a single sample in a study of beta chain features in type 1 diabetes. This table comes from immunoSEQ multiplex PCR, and its TCRdb copy is limited to in-frame clones, with some not included. The profile shows 500,000 to 850,000 clones, more than 12% of them singletons. Sequenced input: naive CD4+ T cells from blood. These receptors were collected from a man aged 18-30 years with type 1 diabetes. Each CDR3 is given with its conserved first and last residue.

j_call | v_call | cdr3_aa
TRBJ2-1 | TRBV13 | CANPGGSINEQFF
TRBJ2-3 | TRBV7-6 | CASSLLTDTQYF
TRBJ2-7 | TRBV7-6 | CASSSLDGPYEQYF
TRBJ2-1 | TRBV4-2 | CASSPPNSFDNEQFF
TRBJ2-2 | TRBV9 | CASSVGLGGTGELFF
TRBJ2-4 | TRBV21-1 | CASSKGGTGKNIQYF
TRBJ2-2 | TRBV27 | CASSLRQGGELFF
TRBJ2-3 | TRBV5-1 | CASSLASVRDTQYF
TRBJ2-1 | TRBV7-2 | CASSPPAGRVNEQFF
TRBJ1-1 | TRBV5-6 | CASTTGGRAFF
TRBJ1-1 | TRBV2 | CASSFTVNTEAFF
TRBJ2-5 | TRBV2 | CASGPQGQETQYF
TRBJ2-7 | TRBV5-1 | CASTADSGLDEQYF
TRBJ2-5 | TRBV7-9 | CASSLGVLNQETQYF
TRBJ2-7 | TRBV30 | CATGSGGTGYEQYF
TRBJ2-7 | TRBV7-2 | CASSLDTGTYEQYF
TRBJ2-7 | TRBV30 | CAWSLYYEQYF
TRBJ1-1 | TRBV7-9 | CASSNQARATEAFF
TRBJ2-7 | TRBV25-1 | CARPFYEQYF
TRBJ2-3 | TRBV9 | CASSVDPKWADTQYF
TRBJ2-7 | TRBV14 | CASSQEPGQGPSYEQYF
TRBJ2-7 | TRBV29-1 | CSVEDRGNEQYF
TRBJ2-7 | TRBV23-1 | CASSQSGTVKLYEQYF
TRBJ2-7 | TRBV11-2 | CASTFEGGISYEQYF
TRBJ2-3 | TRBV12-5 | CASGLDLGLSIF
TRBJ2-4 | TRBV7-9 | CASSLAGSGVEHF
TRBJ2-3 | TRBV5-4 | CASSPGQGYTDTQYF
TRBJ2-1 | TRBV27 | CASSLRQGIYNEQFF